The 24 T cell receptor beta chains presented below share a single source sample, sequenced in a study of OX40 agonist ivuxolimab in advanced cancers. Assay: immunoSEQ multiplex PCR; the TCRdb copy retains only in-frame clones and omits some. The table includes about 100,000 clones, 90% detected once. This material consisted of CD4+ or CD8+ T cells sorted from blood, taken in a trial of the OX40 agonist ivuxolimab. These receptor sequences come from an adult with an advanced solid tumor such as melanoma, head and neck, liver or kidney cancer.

This chain connects TRBV20-1 to TRBJ2-7; 11 nucleotides match TRBD1. The germline gives CDR1 DFQATT, CDR2 SNEGSKA (reference sequence). The CDR3 length is 11 residues. This CDR3 is CRAGTGGKQYF. In DNA form, the CDR3 reads TGCAGGGCCGGGACAGGGGGTAAGCAGTACTTC.

In DNA, the CDR3 is TGTGCCAGCGTGGAGGGGGGGACCCGTAATGAAAAACTGTTTTTT. Its translation is CASVEGGTRNEKLFF. The chain carries TRBV2 and TRBJ1-4; TRBD1 is a possible D gene (6 bases). Germline V CDR1 and CDR2: SNHLY, FYNNEI. CDR3 length: 15 amino acids. Trimming pared 8 bases from V and 4 bases from J, leaving 17 bases between.

The chain couples TRBV28 to TRBJ1-5; tentatively, D is TRBD1 (6 bases). The CDR3 length is 15 residues. Germline V gives CDR1 MDHEN, CDR2 SYDVKM. Trimming left V 4 bases short and J 6 bases short, with 16 bases between. CDR3 residues: CASSSPGARSQPQHF. The DNA of the CDR3 is TGTGCCAGCAGTTCGCCAGGGGCCCGCAGTCAGCCCCAGCATTTT.

The gene calls are TRBV7-9 and TRBJ2-3; a possible D gene is TRBD1 (6 bases). Germline lookup yields CDR1 SEHNR and CDR2 FQNEAQ (reference sequence). CDR3 length equals 15 residues. V dropped 3 bases and J dropped 6 bases, with 16 bases sitting between them. The CDR3 coding sequence is TGTGCCAGCAGCTTGTTACAGGGATACTTGGATACGCAGTATTTT. This sequence encodes CASSLLQGYLDTQYF.

The chain couples TRBV7-2 to TRBJ1-1; a possible D gene is TRBD1 (5 bases). Germline lookup yields CDR1 SGHTA and CDR2 FQGNSA. The CDR3 totals 13 residues. The V and J ends lost 1 base and 4 bases respectively, with 7 bases between them. CDR3 sequence: CASSLGTFTEAFF. The DNA for the CDR3 is TGTGCCAGCAGCTTAGGGACATTCACTGAAGCTTTCTTT.

The chain carries TRBV6-1 and TRBJ2-1, with 11 bases that match TRBD1. Germline-derived CDR1 and CDR2 are MNHNS and SASEGT. V lost 6 bases, J lost 6 bases, and 4 bases stayed unmatched. The CDR3 covers 14 residues. As DNA, the CDR3 is TGTGCCAGCAGAAGGACAGGGGGCGGCAATGAGCAGTTCTTC. Its protein product is CASRRTGGGNEQFF.

The chain is built from TRBV5-5 and TRBJ2-1, with D perhaps TRBD1 (6 bases). V was pared by 3 bases and J by 7 bases, with 11 bases between. This CDR3 has 13 amino acids. CDR1 and CDR2 (germline): SGHKS, YYEKEE (reference sequence). The CDR3 here is CASSSLTGNEQFF. CDR3 DNA sequence: TGTGCCAGCAGCTCATTAACAGGGAATGAGCAGTTCTTC.

V is TRBV4-3 and J is TRBJ2-1; TRBD2 matches at 9 bases. The CDR3 contains 19 residues. J gave up 8 bases and V 0 bases, and 17 bases lay outside the gene matches. CDR1 is LGHNA and CDR2 is YSLEER in the germline V gene. The DNA of the CDR3 is TGCGCCAGCAGCCAAGATCCCCTAGCGGGAATCCCCCTGGTTTATGAGCAGTTCTTC. It translates to CASSQDPLAGIPLVYEQFF.

The rearrangement joins TRBV11-2 to TRBJ2-3, with TRBD2 as a possible D gene (5 bases). V gave up 1 base and J gave up 4 bases, with 12 bases separating them. The CDR3 loop spans 15 amino acids. CDR1 SGHAT and CDR2 FQNNGV come from the germline V gene. Here the CDR3 DNA reads TGTGCCAGCAGCTTAGCGGGAAGCCGCCCAGATACGCAGTATTTT. This encodes CASSLAGSRPDTQYF.

The CDR3, as DNA: TGTGCCAGCAGCACAGAGGTGAACACTGAAGCTTTCTTT. It encodes CASSTEVNTEAFF. J is TRBJ1-1 and V is TRBV7-9; D is unclear. The CDR3 runs 13 residues. The germline CDR1 and CDR2 sequences are SEHNR and FQNEAQ (reference sequence). The germline V and J ends were trimmed by 5 bases and 0 bases, with 7 bases remaining between them.

This chain connects TRBV6-5 to TRBJ1-2; TRBD1 matches 9 bases. The ends lost 2 bases at V and 6 bases at J; junction bases unmatched: 10. The CDR3 length is 16 residues. CDR1 and CDR2 (germline): MNHEY, SVGAGI. The CDR3 loop reads CASSYLRTGAGDGYTF. In nucleotides, the CDR3 is TGTGCCAGCAGTTACCTTAGGACAGGGGCCGGGGATGGCTACACCTTC.

This clone was recorded only once. The rearrangement links TRBV2 to TRBJ2-1, with 7 bases that match TRBD2. Germline V gives CDR1 SNHLY, CDR2 FYNNEI. J lost 4 bases, V lost 0 bases, and 6 bases had no gene match. This CDR3 is built from 16 residues. DNA for the CDR3: TGTGCCAGCAGTGAAGCGGGCGGGAGCTGGTACAATGAGCAGTTCTTC. This translates into CASSEAGGSWYNEQFF.

The V and J genes are TRBV27 and TRBJ2-3, with 10 nucleotides matching TRBD1. This CDR3 comprises 15 residues. V trimming: 5 bases; J trimming: 1 base; junction bases outside the gene matches: 3. CDR1 and CDR2 (germline): MNHEY, SMNVEV (reference sequence). CDR3 sequence: CASSKGQGRTDTQYF. The CDR3 DNA is TGTGCCAGCAGTAAGGGACAGGGGCGCACAGATACGCAGTATTTT.

The rearrangement joins TRBV7-9 to TRBJ2-5, with 9 bases identical to TRBD2. CDR1 and CDR2 (germline): SEHNR, FQNEAQ (reference sequence). This CDR3 has 15 amino acids. The V segment lost 4 bases and the J segment 1 base; nucleotides outside the gene matches: 4. The DNA for the CDR3 is TGTGCCAGCAGCTCCGGGACTAGCCGCCAAGAGACCCAGTACTTC. Translation gives CASSSGTSRQETQYF.

CDR3 residues: CASIGNTYEQYF. In nucleotides, the CDR3 is TGTGCCAGCATTGGGAACACCTACGAGCAGTACTTC. The rearrangement uses TRBV6-5 and TRBJ2-7, with no clear D. Germline V gives CDR1 MNHEY, CDR2 SVGAGI. V was clipped by 7 bases and J by 2 bases, with 9 bases between them. This CDR3 contains 12 residues.

The chain carries TRBV4-1 and TRBJ2-7; D is possibly TRBD1 or TRBD2 (6 bases each). The V end was cut by 1 base, the J end by 10 bases, with 14 bases between. The germline V gene encodes CDR1 MGHRA and CDR2 YSYEKL. The CDR3 is 13 residues long. The CDR3 DNA is TGCGCCAGCAGCCAAGGGGGGGCCAAATCCCAGTACTTC. Protein product: CASSQGGAKSQYF.

V is TRBV28 and J is TRBJ1-2; TRBD1 aligns across 10 bases. The CDR3 runs to 17 residues. CDR1 and CDR2 (germline): MDHEN, SYDVKM. V shed 5 bases, J shed 3 bases, and the junction held 12 bases outside the gene matches. The CDR3 nucleotides are TGTGCCAGCAGTCCCGTCCCGGGACAGGGGAGGCACTATGGCTACACCTTC. Its translation is CASSPVPGQGRHYGYTF.

The rearrangement joins TRBV25-1 to TRBJ1-1; tentatively, D is TRBD1 (6 bases). V gave up 5 bases and J gave up 1 base, with 11 bases separating them. CDR3 size: 14 residues. Germline CDR1 reads MGHDK; CDR2 reads SYGVNS. Here the CDR3 DNA reads TGTGCCAGCAGTTCTCAGGGGCGGAACACTGAAGCTTTCTTT. It encodes CASSSQGRNTEAFF.

Here the CDR3 DNA reads TGCGCCAGCAGCTTGGAGGGTCCAGAGACCCAGTACTTC. Amino acid sequence: CASSLEGPETQYF. J is TRBJ2-5 and V is TRBV5-1; no clear D gene. The CDR3 covers 13 residues. Germline loops: CDR1 SGHRS, CDR2 YFSETQ. Trimming took off 0 bases at V and 4 bases at J, with 7 bases between the two ends. Full variable domain (rest looked up from reference TRBV5-1 and TRBJ2-5): KAGVTQTPRYLIKTRGQQVTLSCSPISGHRSVSWYQQTPGQGLQFLFEYFSETQRNKGNFPGRFSGRQFSNSRSEMNVSTLELGDSALYLCASSLEGPETQYFGPGTRLLVL.

J is TRBJ2-7 and V is TRBV11-1; D gene unclear. There are 13 residues in the CDR3. The V end was cut by 5 bases, the J end by 4 bases, with 12 bases between. Germline loops: CDR1 SGHAT, CDR2 FQDESV (reference sequence). CDR3 nucleotides: TGTGCCAGCAGCAGCCCGATCTATTACGAGCAGTACTTC. This encodes CASSSPIYYEQYF.

This chain joins TRBV5-1 and TRBJ2-3, with D perhaps TRBD2 (6 bases). This CDR3 has 15 amino acids. Trimming stripped 0 bases from V and 4 bases from J, with 12 bases between. The germline CDR1 and CDR2 sequences are SGHRS and YFSETQ. The CDR3 DNA reads as TGCGCCAGCAGCTTGGGGCTTAGCGGTGCAGATACGCAGTATTTT. This encodes CASSLGLSGADTQYF.

V usage is TRBV28 and J usage is TRBJ1-5; TRBD1 is a possible D gene (5 bases). This CDR3 contains 13 residues. Germline V CDR1 and CDR2: MDHEN, SYDVKM. V was shortened by 10 bases and J by 1 base, with 11 bases between the two germline ends. CDR3 sequence (DNA): TGTGCCACCTCGAGGGGAAGCAATCAGCCCCAGCATTTT. Protein product: CATSRGSNQPQHF.

CDR3 amino acids: CASSRDRVPYEQYF. The CDR3 DNA sequence: TGTGCCAGCAGCCGGGACAGGGTCCCCTACGAGCAGTACTTC. The chain recombines TRBV14 with TRBJ2-7; TRBD1 agrees at 9 bases. J lost 2 bases, V lost 4 bases, and 3 bases had no gene match. The germline CDR1 and CDR2 sequences are SGHDN and FVKESK. This CDR3 is 14 amino acids long.

V gene TRBV11-2 combines with J gene TRBJ1-4, with 9 positions matching TRBD1. The J segment lost 5 bases and the V segment lost 5 bases, leaving 6 bases of the junction unmatched. CDR1 SGHAT and CDR2 FQNNGV come from the germline V gene. There are 15 residues in the CDR3. In nucleotides, the CDR3 is TGTGCCAGCAGCCAAGGGACAGGGCGGAATGAAAAACTGTTTTTT. Translation gives CASSQGTGRNEKLFF.